This T cell receptor beta chain was observed in a study of human T cells and chemical hapten exposure. Separate cDNA molecules received unique molecular identifiers, which the library attached to them. In the original workflow: Across samples, TCR counts had a median of about 100,000 and ranged from roughly 23,224 to 700,000. TCRdb called the RACE reads again in MiXCR, with one record for every CDR3 protein. TCRdb, rather than the study authors, made the V and J calls. The top ten clones hold 2% to 3% of a sample with 350,000 to 400,000 distinct CDR3 sequences, more than 4.5% of them seen once. Sample time point: pre-sensitization, week 0. The treatment was: therapeutic diphenylcyclopropenone sensitization with weekly scalp DPC. The study drew its donors from alopecia patients who were 18 to 70 years old and suitable for DPC. CDR3 length: 16 residues. Germline V gene lookup returns CDR1 SGHTA and CDR2 FQGNSA. V was shortened by 5 bases and J by 0 bases, with 13 bases between the two germline ends.

This clonotype was counted many times. V usage is TRBV7-2 and J usage is TRBJ2-2; D unclear. The TCR comes from a woman in her forties or fifties with alopecia areata. Some clones in this sample may be carry-over from other donors' samples. Sequenced here: whole blood, sampled in connection with sensitization to the hapten diphenylcyclopropenone (DPC). CDR3 protein: CASSPLGPANTGELFF. The CDR3 nucleotides read TGTGCCAGCAGCCCATTAGGGCCCGCGAACACCGGGGAGCTGTTTTTT.